Below are 21 T cell receptor beta chains sequenced from a single sample in a study of T cells in Graves' hyperthyroidism and ophthalmopathy. Amplified TCR beta CDR3 regions came from RNA transcripts. First-round RT-PCR of the TCR CDR3 relied on the HTBI primer set. TCRdb redid the calling of the multiplex PCR reads with MiXCR, one entry per CDR3 protein. This table has 400,000 to 450,000 distinct CDR3 sequences, approximately 14% appearing once. Sequenced material: blood. The origin of the receptors is a man in his late teens or twenties with Graves' ophthalmopathy.

This clonotype was found many times. The chain joins TRBV6-1 to TRBJ2-7; tentatively, D is TRBD2 (5 bases). The V gene lost 5 bases and the J gene lost 7 bases, with 24 bases spanning the gap. This CDR3 comprises 16 residues. CDR1 is MNHNS, CDR2 SASEGT, per germline. The CDR3 bases are TGTGCCAGCAGTTATGGGCCCCCTGACTATGCTCAGGAGCAGTACTTC. This translates into CASSYGPPDYAQEQYF.

There are many counts of this clonotype. This chain uses TRBV6-1 with TRBJ2-7, with no clear D. V lost 4 bases, J lost 7 bases, and 8 bases lay in between. This CDR3 is 11 amino acids long. Per the germline V gene, CDR1 is MNHNS and CDR2 is SASEGT. The CDR3 DNA reads TGTGCCAGCAGTGGGACGACAGAGCAGTACTTC. This codes for CASSGTTEQYF.

This clonotype was found many times. The CDR3 DNA follows: TGCAGTGCTACAACTAGCGGGGGTAAATCAGATACGCAGTATTTT. It encodes CSATTSGGKSDTQYF. The J gene is TRBJ2-3, the V gene TRBV20-1; 11 bases are a match to TRBD2. CDR1 DFQATT and CDR2 SNEGSKA come from the germline V gene (reference sequence). The CDR3 covers 15 residues. Trimming at V came to 4 bases and at J to 4 bases, leaving 7 bases not matched to a gene.

The chain joins TRBV12-3 or TRBV12-4 to TRBJ2-7; 11 bases align to TRBD2. This CDR3 has 15 residues. The V and J ends lost 6 bases and 3 bases, in that order; junction bases with no gene match: 7. The CDR3 nucleotides read TGTGCCAGCAGGACCTTAGCGGGGGGGCTCTACGAGCAGTACTTC. It codes for CASRTLAGGLYEQYF.

As for this clonotype: A much larger clone differs by one base, so this may be a read error. The V call is TRBV11-3, the J call TRBJ2-2; 7 nucleotides align to TRBD1. From germline, CDR1 is SGHNT and CDR2 YENEEA. The CDR3 covers 14 residues. The CDR3 protein is CASSQTGYTGELLF. The CDR3 coding sequence is TGTGCCAGCAGCCAGACAGGGTACACCGGGGAGCTGCTTTTT.

Many counts were recorded for this clonotype. The chain uses TRBV20-1 and TRBJ2-5, with D perhaps TRBD1 or TRBD2 (5 bases each). V was cut by 6 bases and J by 3 bases, with 14 bases left in between. Germline loops: CDR1 DFQATT, CDR2 SNEGSKA (reference sequence). The CDR3 runs to 13 residues. As DNA, the CDR3 is TGCAGTGCCCAGAGGGCAGGGAAAGAGACCCAGTACTTC. The encoded protein is CSAQRAGKETQYF.

This clonotype was found a few times. CDR3 protein: CAISKSGTGDEQYF. The CDR3 DNA reads as TGTGCCATCAGTAAATCTGGGACAGGGGATGAGCAGTACTTC. This chain links TRBV10-3 with TRBJ2-7; 10 nucleotides line up with TRBD1. Germline CDR1 ENHRY, CDR2 SYGVKD. After removal of 5 bases from V and 7 bases from J, the junction contained 8 bases not matched to a gene. The CDR3 extends over 14 amino acids.

This clonotype occurred many times. The J gene is TRBJ1-6, the V gene TRBV10-3; D is unclear. The CDR3 consists of 15 residues. Germline V CDR1 and CDR2: ENHRY, SYGVKD. Trimming removed 3 bases from V and 10 bases from J, with 16 bases in between. The CDR3 DNA follows: TGTGCCATCAGTGATACTTGGTCCGCGGACTCACCCCTCCACTTT. It encodes CAISDTWSADSPLHF.

This clonotype was observed at least ten times. This CDR3 reads CASIQSDAGTQYF. The CDR3 DNA reads as TGTGCCAGCATCCAGTCCGACGCGGGAACCCAGTATTTT. The chain combines TRBV12-3 or TRBV12-4 with TRBJ2-3, with a weak D call TRBD2 (6 bases). The CDR3 is 13 residues long. Trimming shortened V by 7 bases and J by 12 bases, and 20 bases separated the two germline ends.

This clonotype has at least ten counts. This chain joins TRBV11-1 and TRBJ2-1, with no clear D. Germline CDR1 reads SGHAT; CDR2 reads FQDESV (reference sequence). The length of the CDR3 is 15 residues. V was clipped by 7 bases and J by 2 bases, with 15 bases between them. The CDR3 reads CASTPVEGTYNEQFF. The DNA for the CDR3 is TGTGCCAGCACCCCGGTTGAAGGGACCTACAATGAGCAGTTCTTC.

The chain combines TRBV5-1 with TRBJ2-3; TRBD1 agrees at 8 bases. The CDR3 runs 15 residues. Trimming cost V 3 bases and J 4 bases; bases outside gene matches: 7. CDR1 is SGHRS and CDR2 is YFSETQ in the germline V gene. CDR3 amino acids: CASSSRTGWADTQYF. The CDR3 DNA reads TGCGCCAGCAGCTCCCGGACAGGGTGGGCAGATACGCAGTATTTT.

Ten or more counts support this clonotype. The J gene is TRBJ2-5, the V gene TRBV29-1, with unresolved D. In germline, CDR1 is SQVTM, CDR2 ANQGSEA. The CDR3 has 14 amino acids. V was trimmed by 1 base and J by 2 bases, leaving 11 bases between them. The CDR3 DNA sequence: TGCAGCGTTGAAGGAGGTTCCGCACAAGAGACCCAGTACTTC. Protein product: CSVEGGSAQETQYF.

Ten or more counts support this clonotype. The chain is built from TRBV7-2 and TRBJ2-5; 9 nucleotides line up with TRBD2. V dropped 6 bases and J dropped 5; count of bases not matched to a gene: 4. The CDR3 runs to 13 residues. From germline, CDR1 is SGHTA and CDR2 FQGNSA. The CDR3: CASRRTSVETQYF. The CDR3 nucleotides read TGTGCCAGCAGGCGGACTAGCGTCGAGACCCAGTACTTC.

This clonotype was seen more than once but under ten times. The chain joins TRBV20-1 to TRBJ2-5, with D possibly being TRBD1 (6 bases). This CDR3 has 15 amino acids. CDR1 DFQATT and CDR2 SNEGSKA come from the germline V gene (reference sequence). The V end lost 3 bases, the J end lost 1 base, and 15 bases lay between the germline ends. The DNA of the CDR3 is TGCAGTGCTAGTCGCCAGGGGAGAAGCCAAGAGACCCAGTACTTC. Its translation: CSASRQGRSQETQYF.

This clonotype was picked up many times. V is TRBV5-6 and J is TRBJ2-5; tentative D call: TRBD1 (5 bases). The CDR3 has 13 amino acids. The V gene's germline CDR1 is SGHDT and CDR2 YYEEEE. The germline V and J ends were trimmed by 4 bases and 5 bases, with 12 bases remaining between them. CDR3 region: CASSAPGMETQYF. In DNA, the CDR3 is TGTGCCAGCAGCGCGCCAGGGATGGAGACCCAGTACTTC.

This clonotype has more than one count but fewer than ten. The V and J genes are TRBV14 and TRBJ2-7; 8 bases agree with TRBD2. Germline trimming cut 0 bases from V and 6 bases from J; bases unmatched to any gene: 7. Germline CDR1 SGHDN, CDR2 FVKESK. The CDR3 has 15 amino acids. CDR3 residues: CASSQDPGRASEQYF. CDR3 DNA sequence: TGTGCCAGCAGCCAAGATCCCGGGAGGGCCTCCGAGCAGTACTTC.

This clonotype was seen many times. The V call is TRBV5-1, the J call TRBJ2-1; TRBD1 agrees at 7 bases. V lost 3 bases, J lost 4 bases, and 7 bases stayed unmatched. Germline loops: CDR1 SGHRS, CDR2 YFSETQ. This CDR3 region has 15 residues. CDR3 DNA sequence: TGCGCCAGCAGCTCGGGACAGATTGAATACAATGAGCAGTTCTTC. This translates into CASSSGQIEYNEQFF.

This chain uses TRBV20-1 with TRBJ2-7; a possible D gene is TRBD2 (7 bases). Trimming pared 7 bases from V and 5 bases from J, leaving 12 bases between. The CDR3 loop spans 11 amino acids. Per germline, CDR1 DFQATT and CDR2 SNEGSKA (reference sequence). CDR3 sequence (DNA): TGCAGTGTGAGGGGGGGGGACGAGCAGTACTTC. This encodes CSVRGGDEQYF.

This clonotype was seen repeatedly, ten times or more. The V call is TRBV5-1, the J call TRBJ2-7; 9 nucleotides match TRBD2. This CDR3 has 17 amino acids. CDR1 is SGHRS, CDR2 YFSETQ, per germline. V lost 2 bases to trimming and J lost 4 bases; unmatched junction nucleotides: 13. The CDR3 coding sequence is TGCGCCAGCAGCTTTTCGATCCCAGCGGGGGGCAGTTACGAGCAGTACTTC. This gives the protein CASSFSIPAGGSYEQYF.

This clonotype appeared many times. V usage is TRBV20-1 and J usage is TRBJ1-2, with a possible D match to TRBD1 (5 bases). The CDR3 contains 14 residues. Trimming took off 6 bases at V and 0 bases at J, with 14 bases between the two ends. The germline V gene encodes CDR1 DFQATT and CDR2 SNEGSKA (reference sequence). The DNA of the CDR3 is TGCAGTGCAGAGCCTACAGGAACTAACTATGGCTACACCTTC. Amino acid sequence: CSAEPTGTNYGYTF.

This clonotype came up many times. This chain links TRBV2 with TRBJ1-1; tentative D call: TRBD1 (5 bases). CDR1 is SNHLY and CDR2 is FYNNEI in the germline V gene. This CDR3 has 15 residues. V lost 4 bases, J lost 1 base, and 13 bases lay in between. CDR3 loop: CASSVQGWRNTEAFF. The CDR3 DNA is TGTGCCAGCAGTGTTCAGGGATGGAGGAACACTGAAGCTTTCTTT.